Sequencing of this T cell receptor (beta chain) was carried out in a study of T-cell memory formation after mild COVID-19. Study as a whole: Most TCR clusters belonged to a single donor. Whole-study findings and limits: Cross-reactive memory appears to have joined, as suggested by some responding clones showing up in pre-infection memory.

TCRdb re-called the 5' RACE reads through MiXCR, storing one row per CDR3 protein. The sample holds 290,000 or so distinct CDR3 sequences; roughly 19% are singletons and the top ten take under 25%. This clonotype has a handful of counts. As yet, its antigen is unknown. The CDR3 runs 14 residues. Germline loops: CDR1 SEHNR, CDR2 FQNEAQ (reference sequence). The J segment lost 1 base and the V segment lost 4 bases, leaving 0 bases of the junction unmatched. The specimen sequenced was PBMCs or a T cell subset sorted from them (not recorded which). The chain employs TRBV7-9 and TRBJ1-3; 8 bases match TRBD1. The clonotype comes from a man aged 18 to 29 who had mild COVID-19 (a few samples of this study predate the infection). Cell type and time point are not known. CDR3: CASSWTGSGNTIYF. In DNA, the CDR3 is TGTGCCAGCAGCTGGACAGGGTCTGGAAACACCATATATTTT.